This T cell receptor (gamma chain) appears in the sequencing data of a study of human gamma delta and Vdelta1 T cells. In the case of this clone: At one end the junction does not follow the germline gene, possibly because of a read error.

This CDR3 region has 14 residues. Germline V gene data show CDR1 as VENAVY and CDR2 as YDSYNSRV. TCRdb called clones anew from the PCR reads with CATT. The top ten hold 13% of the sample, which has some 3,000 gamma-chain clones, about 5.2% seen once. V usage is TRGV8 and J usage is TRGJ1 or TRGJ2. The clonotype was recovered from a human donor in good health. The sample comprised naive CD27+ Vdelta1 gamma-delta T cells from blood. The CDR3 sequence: CATWDRHNYYKKLF. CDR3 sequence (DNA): TGCGCCACCTGGGATAGGCACAATTATTATAAGAAACTCTTT.